This T cell receptor (beta chain) was recovered during a study of cytomegalovirus exposure and HLA in healthy donors. The study, taken as a whole, reports: TCR beta V- and J-gene trimming was later associated with a missense DCLRE1C variant. In a later analysis, CMV-associated beta chains were mostly HLA-associated, it appeared.

Likely unrecorded immune exposures existed in these nominally healthy donors. As regards this clone: Its target is unknown. An end of the junction does not agree with germline; a read error may underlie this. This sample also contains other DNA sequences that code for the same CDR3.

In the PCR, 60 Vbeta and 13 Jbeta primers were used. The method was immunoSEQ multiplex PCR; TCRdb's version includes in-frame clones alone and lacks a portion of them. With roughly 42,000 clones in the sample, the ten largest clones hold 1% to 1.5%. The germline V gene encodes CDR1 GTSNPN and CDR2 SVGIG (reference sequence). CDR3 size: 14 residues. The chain is built from TRBV30 and TRBJ1-6, with D possibly TRBD1 on 5 matching bases. Input material: PBMCs. This clonotype was sampled from a young man in good health and CMV-seronegative. CDR3 amino acids: CAWTKLFQGSPLHF. CDR3 DNA sequence: TGTGCCTGGACCAAACTTTTTCAGGGTTCACCCCTACACTTT.